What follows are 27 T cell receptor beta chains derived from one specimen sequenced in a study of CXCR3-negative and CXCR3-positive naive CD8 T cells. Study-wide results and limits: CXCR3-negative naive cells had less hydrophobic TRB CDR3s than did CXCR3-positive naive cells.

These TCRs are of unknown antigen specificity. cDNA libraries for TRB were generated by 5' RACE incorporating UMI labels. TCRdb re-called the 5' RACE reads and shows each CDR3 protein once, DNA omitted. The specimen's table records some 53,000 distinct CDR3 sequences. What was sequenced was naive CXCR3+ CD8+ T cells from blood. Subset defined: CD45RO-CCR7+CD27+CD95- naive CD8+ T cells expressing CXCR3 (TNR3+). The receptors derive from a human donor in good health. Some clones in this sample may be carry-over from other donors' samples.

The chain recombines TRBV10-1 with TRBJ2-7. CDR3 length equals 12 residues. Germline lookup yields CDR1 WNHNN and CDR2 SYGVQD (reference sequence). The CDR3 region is CASSDSTYEQYF.

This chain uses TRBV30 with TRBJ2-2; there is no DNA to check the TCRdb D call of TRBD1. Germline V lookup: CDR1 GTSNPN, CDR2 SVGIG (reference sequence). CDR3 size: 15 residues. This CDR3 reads CAWSVRDRDTGELFF.

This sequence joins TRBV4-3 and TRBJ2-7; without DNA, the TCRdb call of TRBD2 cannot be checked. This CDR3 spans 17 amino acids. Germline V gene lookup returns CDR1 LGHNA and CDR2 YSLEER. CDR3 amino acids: CASSQDRREIHSYEQYF.

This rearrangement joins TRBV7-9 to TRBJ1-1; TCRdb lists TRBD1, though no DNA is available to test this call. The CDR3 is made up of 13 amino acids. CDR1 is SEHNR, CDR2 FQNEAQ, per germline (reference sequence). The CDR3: CASSPWGGTEAFF.

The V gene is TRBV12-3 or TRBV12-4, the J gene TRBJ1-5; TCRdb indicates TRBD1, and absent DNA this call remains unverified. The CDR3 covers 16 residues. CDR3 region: CASSPTTATINQPQHF.

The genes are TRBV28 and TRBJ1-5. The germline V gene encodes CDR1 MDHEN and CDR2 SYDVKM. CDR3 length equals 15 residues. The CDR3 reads CASMPVLLSNQPQHF.

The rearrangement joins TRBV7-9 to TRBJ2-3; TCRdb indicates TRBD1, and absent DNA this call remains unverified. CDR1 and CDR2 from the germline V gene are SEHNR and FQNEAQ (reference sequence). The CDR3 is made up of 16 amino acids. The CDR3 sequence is CASSVSGTGVSDTQYF. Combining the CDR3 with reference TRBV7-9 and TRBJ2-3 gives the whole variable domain DTGVSQNPRHKITKRGQNVTFRCDPISEHNRLYWYRQTLGQGPEFLTYFQNEAQLEKSRLLSDRFSAERPKGSFSTLEIQRTEQGDSAMYLCASSVSGTGVSDTQYFGPGTRLTVL.

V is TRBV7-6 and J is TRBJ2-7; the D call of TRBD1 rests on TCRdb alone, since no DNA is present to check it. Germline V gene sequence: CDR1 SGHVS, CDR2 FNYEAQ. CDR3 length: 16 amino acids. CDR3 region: CASSLEGNRPSYEQYF.

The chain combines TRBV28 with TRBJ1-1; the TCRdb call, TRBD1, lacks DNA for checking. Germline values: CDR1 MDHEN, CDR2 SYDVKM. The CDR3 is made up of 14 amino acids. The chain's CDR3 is CASSSPQGKAEAFF.

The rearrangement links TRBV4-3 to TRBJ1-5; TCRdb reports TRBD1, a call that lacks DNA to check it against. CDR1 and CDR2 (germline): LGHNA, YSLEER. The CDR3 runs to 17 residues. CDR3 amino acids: CASSQDHPGASNQPQHF.

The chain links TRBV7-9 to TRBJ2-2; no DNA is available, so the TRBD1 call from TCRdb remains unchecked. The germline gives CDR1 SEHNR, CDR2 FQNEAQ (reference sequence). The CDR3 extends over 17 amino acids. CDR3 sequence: CASSPNLGGADTGELFF.

CDR3 region: CASSSPDTQYF. The rearrangement links TRBV7-9 to TRBJ2-3. The CDR3 extends over 11 amino acids. Looked up from germline, CDR1 is SEHNR and CDR2 is FQNEAQ (reference sequence).

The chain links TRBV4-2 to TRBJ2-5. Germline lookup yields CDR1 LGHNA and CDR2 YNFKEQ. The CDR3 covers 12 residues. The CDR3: CASSQDLRAQYF.

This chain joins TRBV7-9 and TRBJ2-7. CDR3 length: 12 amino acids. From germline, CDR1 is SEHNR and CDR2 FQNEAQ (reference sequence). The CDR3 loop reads CASTTGFREQYF.

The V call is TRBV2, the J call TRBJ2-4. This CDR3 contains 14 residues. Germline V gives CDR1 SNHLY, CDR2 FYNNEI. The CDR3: CASSEGLAGNIQYF.

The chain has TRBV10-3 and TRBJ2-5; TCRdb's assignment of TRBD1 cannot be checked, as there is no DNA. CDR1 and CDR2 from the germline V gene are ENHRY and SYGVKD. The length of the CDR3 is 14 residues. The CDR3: CAISPGQLKETQYF.

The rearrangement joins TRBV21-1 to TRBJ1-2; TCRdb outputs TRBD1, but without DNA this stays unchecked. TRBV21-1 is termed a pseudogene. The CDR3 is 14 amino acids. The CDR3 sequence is CASSKAATENGYTF.

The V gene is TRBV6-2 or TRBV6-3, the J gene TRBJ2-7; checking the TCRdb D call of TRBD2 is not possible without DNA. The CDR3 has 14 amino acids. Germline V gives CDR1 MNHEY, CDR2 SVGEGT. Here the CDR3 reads CASSTPGPAREQYF.

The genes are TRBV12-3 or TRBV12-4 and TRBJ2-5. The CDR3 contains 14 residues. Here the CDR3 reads CASSFRGSPETQYF.

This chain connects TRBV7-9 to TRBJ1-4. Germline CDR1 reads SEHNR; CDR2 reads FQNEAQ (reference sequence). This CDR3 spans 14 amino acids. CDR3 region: CASKADYTNEKLFF.

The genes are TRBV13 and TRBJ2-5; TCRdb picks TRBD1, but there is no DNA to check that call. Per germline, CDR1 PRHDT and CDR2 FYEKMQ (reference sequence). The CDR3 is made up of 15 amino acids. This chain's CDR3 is CASSTRQGAQETQYF.

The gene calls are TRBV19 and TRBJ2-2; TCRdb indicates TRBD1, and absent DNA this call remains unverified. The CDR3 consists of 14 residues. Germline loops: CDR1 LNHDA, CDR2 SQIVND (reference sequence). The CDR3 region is CASSRGARTGELFF.

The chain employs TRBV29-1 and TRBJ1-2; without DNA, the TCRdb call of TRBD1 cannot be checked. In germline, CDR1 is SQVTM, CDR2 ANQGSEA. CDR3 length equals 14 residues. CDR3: CSVDRAGTLYGYTF.

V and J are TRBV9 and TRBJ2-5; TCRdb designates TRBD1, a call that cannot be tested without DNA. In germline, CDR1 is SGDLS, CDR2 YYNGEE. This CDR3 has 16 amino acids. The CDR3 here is CASSPWTGRGQETQYF.

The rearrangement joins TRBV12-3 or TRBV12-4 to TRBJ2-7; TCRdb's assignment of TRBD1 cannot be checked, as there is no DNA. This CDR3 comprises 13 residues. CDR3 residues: CASSFGTVYEQYF.

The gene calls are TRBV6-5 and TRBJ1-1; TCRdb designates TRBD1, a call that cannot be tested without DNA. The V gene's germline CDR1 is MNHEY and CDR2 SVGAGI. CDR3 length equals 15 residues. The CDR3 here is CASSPDRGRDTEAFF.

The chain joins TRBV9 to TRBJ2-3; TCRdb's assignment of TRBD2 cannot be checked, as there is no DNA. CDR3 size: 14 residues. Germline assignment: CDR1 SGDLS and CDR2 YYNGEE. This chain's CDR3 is CASSVGREADTQYF.